This T cell receptor (beta chain) was retrieved from a study of cytomegalovirus exposure and HLA in healthy donors. Study summary: There were under 130 million unique TCR beta sequences, drawn from about 179 million T cells, in an earlier analysis.

The PCR had 60 Vbeta and 13 Jbeta primers. The protocol was immunoSEQ multiplex PCR, while the TCRdb copy is restricted to in-frame clones and leaves out a portion. Altogether about 160,000 clones are present, roughly 80% being singletons, with the ten largest covering about 7.7%. A word on this clone: What it binds is not known.

This CDR3 spans 14 amino acids. J lost 6 bases, V lost 3 bases, and 7 bases had no gene match. Germline loops: CDR1 SEHNR, CDR2 FQNEAQ (reference sequence). The study, taken as a whole, reports: In a later analysis, donors in an Asian-associated ancestry cluster reportedly had fewer N-insertions in productive TCRs than the cohort mean.

This sequence originates from a woman aged 30 to 39 in good health and CMV-seropositive. The sample comprised PBMCs. The chain employs TRBV7-9 and TRBJ1-1, with 7 bases that match TRBD1. CDR3 sequence (DNA): TGTGCCAGCAGCTTGACAGGGATAGAGGCTGAAGCTTTCTTT. As protein: CASSLTGIEAEAFF. Supplemented by reference TRBV7-9 and TRBJ1-1, the full variable domain reads DTGVSQNPRHKITKRGQNVTFRCDPISEHNRLYWYRQTLGQGPEFLTYFQNEAQLEKSRLLSDRFSAERPKGSFSTLEIQRTEQGDSAMYLCASSLTGIEAEAFFGQGTRLTVV.